This T cell receptor beta chain was sequenced in a study of patients and donors after allogeneic stem cell transplantation. TCRdb re-called the RT-PCR reads with MiXCR, one entry per CDR3 protein. Of 160,000 or so distinct CDR3 sequences in the sample, approximately 24% are singletons; the top ten hold roughly 27%. The CDR3 contains 14 residues. The V end was cut by 8 bases, the J end by 4 bases, with 16 bases between. Germline-derived CDR1 and CDR2 are LNHDA and SQIVND (reference sequence). This TCR came from a human donor who was either an allogeneic HSCT recipient or a stem cell or donor lymphocyte infusion donor (not recorded which). It is not recorded whose cells these are; they may come from a transplant donor. V is TRBV19 and J is TRBJ2-3; no clear D gene. Sequencing was done on a sample of blood, either unsorted or a sorted T cell fraction (not recorded which). CDR3 sequence: CASADLNAADTQYF. In DNA form, the CDR3 reads TGTGCCAGTGCGGACCTTAACGCGGCAGATACGCAGTATTTT. The whole variable domain, remainder taken from reference TRBV19 and TRBJ2-3, is DGGITQSPKYLFRKEGQNVTLSCEQNLNHDAMYWYRQDPGQGLRLIYYSQIVNDFQKGDIAEGYSVSREKKESFPLTVTSAQKNPTAFYLCASADLNAADTQYFGPGTRLTVL.